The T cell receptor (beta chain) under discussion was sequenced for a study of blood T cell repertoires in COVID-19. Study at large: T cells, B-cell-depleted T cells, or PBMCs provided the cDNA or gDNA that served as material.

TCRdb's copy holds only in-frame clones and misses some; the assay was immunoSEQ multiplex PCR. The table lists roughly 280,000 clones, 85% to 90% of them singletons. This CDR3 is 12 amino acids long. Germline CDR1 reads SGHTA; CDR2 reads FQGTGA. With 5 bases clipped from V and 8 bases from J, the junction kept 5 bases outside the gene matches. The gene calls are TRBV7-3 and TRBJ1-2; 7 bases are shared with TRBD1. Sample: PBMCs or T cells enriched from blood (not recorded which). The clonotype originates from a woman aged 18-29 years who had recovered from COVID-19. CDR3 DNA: TGTGCCAGCAGCACCCACAGGGGCGGCTACACCTTC. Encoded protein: CASSTHRGGYTF.